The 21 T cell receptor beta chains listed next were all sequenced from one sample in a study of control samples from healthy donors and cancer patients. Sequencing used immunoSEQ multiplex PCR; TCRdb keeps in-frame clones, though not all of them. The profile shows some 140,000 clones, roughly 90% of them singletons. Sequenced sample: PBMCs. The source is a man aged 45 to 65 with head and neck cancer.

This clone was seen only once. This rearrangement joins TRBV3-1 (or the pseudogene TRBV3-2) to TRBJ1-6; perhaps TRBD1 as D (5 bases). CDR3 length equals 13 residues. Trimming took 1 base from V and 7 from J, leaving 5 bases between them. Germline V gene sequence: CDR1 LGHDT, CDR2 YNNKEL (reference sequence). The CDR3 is CASSQGQNSPLHF. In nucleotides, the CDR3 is TGTGCCAGCAGCCAAGGACAGAATTCACCCCTCCACTTT.

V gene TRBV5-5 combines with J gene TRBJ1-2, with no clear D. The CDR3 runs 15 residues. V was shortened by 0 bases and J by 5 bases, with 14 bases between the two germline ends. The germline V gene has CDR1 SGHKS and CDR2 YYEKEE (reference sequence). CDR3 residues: CASSLDQNGLYGYTF. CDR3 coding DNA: TGTGCCAGCAGCTTGGATCAAAACGGACTTTATGGCTACACCTTC.

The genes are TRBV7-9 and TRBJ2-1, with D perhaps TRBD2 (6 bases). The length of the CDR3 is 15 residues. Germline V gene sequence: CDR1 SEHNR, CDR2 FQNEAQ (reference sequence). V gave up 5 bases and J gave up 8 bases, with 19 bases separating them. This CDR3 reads CASSQVGLGRDEQFF. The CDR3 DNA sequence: TGTGCCAGCAGCCAGGTGGGACTCGGACGGGATGAGCAGTTCTTC.

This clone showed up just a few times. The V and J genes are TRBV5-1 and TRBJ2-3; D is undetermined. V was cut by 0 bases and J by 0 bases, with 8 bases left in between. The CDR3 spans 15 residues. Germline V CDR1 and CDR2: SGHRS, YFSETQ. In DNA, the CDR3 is TGCGCCAGCAGCTTGGATCCACTTAGCACAGATACGCAGTATTTT. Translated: CASSLDPLSTDTQYF.

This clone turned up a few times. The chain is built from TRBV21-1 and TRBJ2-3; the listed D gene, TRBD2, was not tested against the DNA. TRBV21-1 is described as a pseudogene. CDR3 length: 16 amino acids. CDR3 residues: CASSDVKREARVTQYF. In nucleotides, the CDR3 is TGTGCCAGCAGCGATGTGAAACGGGAAGCGCGGGTTACGCAGTATTTT.

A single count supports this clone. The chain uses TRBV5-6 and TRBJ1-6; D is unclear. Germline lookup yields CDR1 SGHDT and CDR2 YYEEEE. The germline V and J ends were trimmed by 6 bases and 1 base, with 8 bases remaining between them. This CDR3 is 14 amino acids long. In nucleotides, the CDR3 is TGTGCCAGCAACGGAGGATCCTATAATTCACCCCTCCACTTT. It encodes CASNGGSYNSPLHF. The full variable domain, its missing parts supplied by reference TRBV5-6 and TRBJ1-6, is DAGVTQSPTHLIKTRGQQVTLRCSPKSGHDTVSWYQQALGQGPQFIFQYYEEEERQRGNFPDRFSGHQFPNYSSELNVNALLLGDSALYLCASNGGSYNSPLHFGNGTRLTVT.

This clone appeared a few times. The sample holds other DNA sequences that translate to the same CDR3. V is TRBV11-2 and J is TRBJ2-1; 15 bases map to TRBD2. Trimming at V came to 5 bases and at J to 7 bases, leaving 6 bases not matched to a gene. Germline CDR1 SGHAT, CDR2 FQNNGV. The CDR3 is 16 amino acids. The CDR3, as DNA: TGTGCCAGCAGCAGCATAGGACTAGCGGGGGGGAATGAGCAGTTCTTC. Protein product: CASSSIGLAGGNEQFF.

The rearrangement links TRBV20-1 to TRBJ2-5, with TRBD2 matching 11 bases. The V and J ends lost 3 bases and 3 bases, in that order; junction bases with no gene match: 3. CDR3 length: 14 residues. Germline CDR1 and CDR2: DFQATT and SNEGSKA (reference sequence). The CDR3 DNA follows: TGCAGTGCTAGTGATAGCGGGGGGGAAGAGACCCAGTACTTC. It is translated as CSASDSGGEETQYF.

CDR3 DNA sequence: TGTGCCAGCAGTTGGGGGGGTGGGTATACCCAGTACTTC. Its translation: CASSWGGGYTQYF. The gene calls are TRBV27 and TRBJ2-5; 7 bases map to TRBD2. Germline V gene lookup returns CDR1 MNHEY and CDR2 SMNVEV (reference sequence). The CDR3 loop spans 13 amino acids. With V trimmed by 4 bases and J by 8 bases, 7 bases remained unmatched.

CDR3 residues: CASRHLYTGELFF. The CDR3 nucleotides are TGTGCCAGCAGGCACCTATACACCGGGGAGCTGTTTTTT. The rearrangement links TRBV3-1 (or the pseudogene TRBV3-2) to TRBJ2-2, with unresolved D. V lost 6 bases and J lost 3, with 8 bases in between. Germline CDR1 and CDR2: LGHDT and YNNKEL (reference sequence). The CDR3 loop spans 13 amino acids.

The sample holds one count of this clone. CDR3 DNA sequence: TGCGCCAGCAGCCAAGATATGGCGGGACAGGGTTCGTACAATGAGCAGTTCTTC. Translated: CASSQDMAGQGSYNEQFF. This chain links TRBV4-1 with TRBJ2-1; TRBD1 agrees at 9 bases. Per the germline V gene, CDR1 is MGHRA and CDR2 is YSYEKL. Germline trimming cut 0 bases from V and 4 bases from J; bases unmatched to any gene: 10. The CDR3 loop spans 18 amino acids.

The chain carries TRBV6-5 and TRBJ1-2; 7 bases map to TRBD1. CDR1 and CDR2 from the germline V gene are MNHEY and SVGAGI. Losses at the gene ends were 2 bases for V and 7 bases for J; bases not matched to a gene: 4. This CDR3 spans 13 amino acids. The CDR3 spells CASSYDRDFGYTF. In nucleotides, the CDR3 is TGTGCCAGCAGTTACGACAGGGATTTTGGCTACACCTTC.

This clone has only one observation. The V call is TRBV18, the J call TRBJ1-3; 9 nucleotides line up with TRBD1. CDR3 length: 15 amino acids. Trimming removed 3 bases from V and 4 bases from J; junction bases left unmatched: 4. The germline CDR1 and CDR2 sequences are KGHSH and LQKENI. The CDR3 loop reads CASSPTGTGGNTIYF. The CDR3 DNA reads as TGTGCCAGCTCACCGACCGGGACAGGGGGAAACACCATATATTTT.

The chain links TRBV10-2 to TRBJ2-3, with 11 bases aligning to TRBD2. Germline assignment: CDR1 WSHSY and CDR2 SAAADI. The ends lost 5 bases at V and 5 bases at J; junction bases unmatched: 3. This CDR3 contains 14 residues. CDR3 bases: TGCGCCAGCAGTACTAGCGGGGGAATAGATACGCAGTATTTT. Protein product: CASSTSGGIDTQYF.

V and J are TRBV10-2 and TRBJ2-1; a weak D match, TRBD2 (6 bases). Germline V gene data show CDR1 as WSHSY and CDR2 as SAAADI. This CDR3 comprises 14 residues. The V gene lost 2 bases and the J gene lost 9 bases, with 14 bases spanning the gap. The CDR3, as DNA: TGCGCCAGCAGTGAGAGGGGACTGGCGGCTGAGCAGTTCTTC. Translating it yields CASSERGLAAEQFF.

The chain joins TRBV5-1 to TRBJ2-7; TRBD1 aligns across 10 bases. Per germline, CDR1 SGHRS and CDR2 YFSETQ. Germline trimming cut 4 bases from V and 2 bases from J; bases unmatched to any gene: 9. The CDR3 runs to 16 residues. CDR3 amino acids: CASSPLGGTGAYEQYF. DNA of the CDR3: TGCGCCAGCAGCCCTTTGGGCGGGACAGGGGCCTACGAGCAGTACTTC.

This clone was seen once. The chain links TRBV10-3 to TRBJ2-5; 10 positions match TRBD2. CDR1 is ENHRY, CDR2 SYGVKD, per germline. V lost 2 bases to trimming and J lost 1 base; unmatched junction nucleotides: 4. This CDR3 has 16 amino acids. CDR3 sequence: CAISEGVAGGQETQYF. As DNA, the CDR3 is TGTGCCATCAGTGAGGGGGTAGCGGGGGGCCAAGAGACCCAGTACTTC.

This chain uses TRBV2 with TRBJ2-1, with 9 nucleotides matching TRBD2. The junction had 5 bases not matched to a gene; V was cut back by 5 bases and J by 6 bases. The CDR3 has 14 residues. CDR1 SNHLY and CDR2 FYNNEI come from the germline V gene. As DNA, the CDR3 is TGTGCCAGCAGTCCCGGGACTAGCATCAATGAGCAGTTCTTC. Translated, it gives CASSPGTSINEQFF.

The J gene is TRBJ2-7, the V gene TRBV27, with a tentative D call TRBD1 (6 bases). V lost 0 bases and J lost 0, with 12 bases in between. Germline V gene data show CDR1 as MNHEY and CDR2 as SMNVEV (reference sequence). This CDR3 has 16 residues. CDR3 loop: CASSLSWDTTSYEQYF. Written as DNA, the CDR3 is TGTGCCAGCAGTTTATCTTGGGACACCACCTCCTACGAGCAGTACTTC.

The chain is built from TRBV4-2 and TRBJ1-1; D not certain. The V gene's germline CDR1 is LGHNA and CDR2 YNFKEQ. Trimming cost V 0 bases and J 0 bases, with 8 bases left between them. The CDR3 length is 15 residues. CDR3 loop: CASSQDEGMNTEAFF. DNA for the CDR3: TGTGCCAGCAGCCAAGATGAGGGAATGAACACTGAAGCTTTCTTT.

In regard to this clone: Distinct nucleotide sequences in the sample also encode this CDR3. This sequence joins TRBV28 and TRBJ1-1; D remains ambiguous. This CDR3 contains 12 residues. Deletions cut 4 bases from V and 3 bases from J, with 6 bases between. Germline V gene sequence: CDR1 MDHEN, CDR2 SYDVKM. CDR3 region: CASSSSYTEAFF. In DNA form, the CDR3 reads TGTGCCAGCAGTTCGTCTTACACTGAAGCTTTCTTT.